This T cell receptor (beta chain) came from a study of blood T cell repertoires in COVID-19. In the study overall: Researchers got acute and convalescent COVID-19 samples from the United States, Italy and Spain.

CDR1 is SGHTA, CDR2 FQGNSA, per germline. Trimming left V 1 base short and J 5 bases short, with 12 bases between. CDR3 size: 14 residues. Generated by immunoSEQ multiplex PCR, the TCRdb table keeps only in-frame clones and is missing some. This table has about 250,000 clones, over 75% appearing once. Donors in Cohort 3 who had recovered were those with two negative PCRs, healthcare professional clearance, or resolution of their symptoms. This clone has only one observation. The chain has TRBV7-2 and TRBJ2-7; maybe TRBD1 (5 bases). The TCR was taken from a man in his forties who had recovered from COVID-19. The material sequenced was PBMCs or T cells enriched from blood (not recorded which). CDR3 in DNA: TGTGCCAGCAGCTTAGTGGCAAAGGGGAACGAGCAGTACTTC. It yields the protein CASSLVAKGNEQYF.